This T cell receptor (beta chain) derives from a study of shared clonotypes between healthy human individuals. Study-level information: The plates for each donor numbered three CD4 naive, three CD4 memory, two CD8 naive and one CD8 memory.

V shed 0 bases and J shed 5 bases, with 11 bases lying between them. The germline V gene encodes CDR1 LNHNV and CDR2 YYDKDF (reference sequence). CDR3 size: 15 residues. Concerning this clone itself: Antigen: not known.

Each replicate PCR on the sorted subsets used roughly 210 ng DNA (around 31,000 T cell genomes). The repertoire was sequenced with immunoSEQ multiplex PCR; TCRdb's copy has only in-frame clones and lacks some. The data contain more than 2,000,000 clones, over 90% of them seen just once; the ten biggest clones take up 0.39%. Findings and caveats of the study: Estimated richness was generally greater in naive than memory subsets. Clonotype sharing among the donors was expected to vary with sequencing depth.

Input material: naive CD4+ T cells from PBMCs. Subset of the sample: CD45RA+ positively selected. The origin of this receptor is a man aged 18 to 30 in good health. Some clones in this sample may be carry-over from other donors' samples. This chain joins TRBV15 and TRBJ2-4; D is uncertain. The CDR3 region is CATSRDSGTQNIQYF. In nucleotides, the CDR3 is TGTGCCACCAGCAGAGATTCCGGAACCCAAAACATTCAGTACTTC.